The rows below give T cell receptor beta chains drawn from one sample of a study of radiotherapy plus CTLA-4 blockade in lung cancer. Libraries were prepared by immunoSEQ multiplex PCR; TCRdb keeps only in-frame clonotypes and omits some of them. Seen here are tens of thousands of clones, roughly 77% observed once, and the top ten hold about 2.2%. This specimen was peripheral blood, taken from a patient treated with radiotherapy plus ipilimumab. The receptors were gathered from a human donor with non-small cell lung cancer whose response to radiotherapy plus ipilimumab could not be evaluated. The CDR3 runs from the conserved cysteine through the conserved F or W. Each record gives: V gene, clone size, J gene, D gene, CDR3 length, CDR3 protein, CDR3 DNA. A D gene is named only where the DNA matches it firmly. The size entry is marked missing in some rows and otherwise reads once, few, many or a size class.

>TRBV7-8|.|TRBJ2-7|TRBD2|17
CASSSFAGAGVTYEQYF
TGTGCCAGCAGCTCCTTCGCCGGAGCGGGAGTCACCTACGAGCAGTACTTC
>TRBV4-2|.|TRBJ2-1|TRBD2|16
CASSQQTSGHYNEQFF
TGTGCCAGCAGCCAACAGACTAGCGGCCACTACAATGAGCAGTTCTTC
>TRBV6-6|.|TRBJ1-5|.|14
CASREEGSNQPQHF
TGTGCCAGCAGGGAGGAAGGTAGCAATCAGCCCCAGCATTTT
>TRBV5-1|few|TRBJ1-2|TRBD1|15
CASSSRNRGQGSYTF
TGCGCCAGCAGCTCCCGGAACAGGGGGCAGGGAAGCTACACCTTC
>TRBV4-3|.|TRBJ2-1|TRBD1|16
CASSQEWDRGSGEQFF
TGCGCCAGCAGCCAAGAATGGGACAGGGGGTCGGGTGAGCAGTTCTTC
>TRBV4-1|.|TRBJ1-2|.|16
CASSQVGQRKPAGYTF
TGCGCCAGCAGCCAAGTGGGGCAAAGGAAGCCCGCTGGCTACACCTTC
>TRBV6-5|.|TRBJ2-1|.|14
CASSYSKQYNEQFF
TGTGCCAGCAGTTACTCGAAACAGTACAATGAGCAGTTCTTC
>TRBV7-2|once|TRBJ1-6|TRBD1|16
CASSQGQQGIYSPLHF
TGTGCCAGCAGCCAGGGACAGCAGGGCATTTATTCACCCCTCCACTTT
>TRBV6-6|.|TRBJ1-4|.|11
CATLGGEKLFF
TGTGCCACTTTGGGGGGTGAAAAACTGTTTTTT
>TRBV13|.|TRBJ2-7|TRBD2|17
CASSSPLSGRAIYEQYF
TGTGCCAGCAGCTCCCCCCTCAGCGGGAGGGCCATCTACGAGCAGTACTTC
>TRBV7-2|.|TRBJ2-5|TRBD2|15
CASSPGGGWQETQYF
TGTGCCAGCAGCCCCGGGGGGGGGTGGCAAGAGACCCAGTACTTC
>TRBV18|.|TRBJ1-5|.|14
CASSRENGAQPQHF
TGTGCCAGCTCACGCGAGAACGGTGCTCAGCCCCAGCATTTT
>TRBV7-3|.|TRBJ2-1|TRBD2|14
CASSKGLAFNEQFF
TGTGCCAGCAGCAAGGGACTAGCGTTTAATGAGCAGTTCTTC
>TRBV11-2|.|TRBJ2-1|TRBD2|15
CASSPSGRVYNEQFF
TGTGCCAGCAGCCCTAGCGGGAGGGTATACAATGAGCAGTTCTTC
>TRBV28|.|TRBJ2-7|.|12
CASGIGGYEQYF
TGTGCCAGCGGGATCGGAGGGTACGAGCAGTACTTC
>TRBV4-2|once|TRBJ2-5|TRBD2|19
CASSQVGWVIAGGVETQYF
TGTGCCAGCAGCCAAGTTGGTTGGGTCATAGCGGGGGGTGTTGAGACCCAGTACTTC
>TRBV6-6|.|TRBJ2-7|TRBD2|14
CASISAGGRYEQYF
TGTGCCAGCATTTCAGCGGGAGGACGCTACGAGCAGTACTTC
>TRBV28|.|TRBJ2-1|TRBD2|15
CASSLGLAGFAEQFF
TGTGCCAGCAGTCTTGGACTAGCGGGGTTCGCTGAGCAGTTCTTC
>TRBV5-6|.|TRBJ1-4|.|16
CASSFFHRGAQEKLFF
TGTGCCAGCAGCTTTTTCCATCGGGGGGCGCAGGAAAAACTGTTTTTT
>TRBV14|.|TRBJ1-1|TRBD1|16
CASSQQGQSMNTEAFF
TGTGCCAGCAGCCAGCAGGGACAGTCCATGAACACTGAAGCTTTCTTT
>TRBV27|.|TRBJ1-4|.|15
CASGRVGGSGEKLFF
TGTGCCAGCGGAAGGGTTGGGGGGTCGGGTGAAAAACTGTTTTTT
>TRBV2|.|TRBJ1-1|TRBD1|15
CASSRDRGSDTEAFF
TGTGCCAGCAGCCGGGACAGGGGATCGGACACTGAAGCTTTCTTT
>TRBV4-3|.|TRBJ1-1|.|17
CASSPGGGTLRGTEAFF
TGCGCCAGCAGCCCTGGCGGGGGGACCCTACGGGGAACTGAAGCTTTCTTT
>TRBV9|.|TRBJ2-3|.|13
CASSGTLTDTQYF
TGTGCCAGCAGCGGGACTCTCACAGATACGCAGTATTTT
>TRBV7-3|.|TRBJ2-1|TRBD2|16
CASSLSGGVSYNEQFF
TGTGCCAGCAGCCTTAGCGGGGGGGTCTCCTACAATGAGCAGTTCTTC
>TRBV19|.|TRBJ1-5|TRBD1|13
CASQRQGDQPQHF
TGTGCCAGTCAGCGACAGGGTGATCAGCCCCAGCATTTT
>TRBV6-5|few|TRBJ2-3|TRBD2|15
CASSRLAGRTDTQYF
TGTGCCAGCAGTCGACTAGCGGGACGCACAGATACGCAGTATTTT
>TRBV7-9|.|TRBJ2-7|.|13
CASSSPSTYEQYF
TGTGCCAGCAGCTCCCCCTCTACCTACGAGCAGTACTTC
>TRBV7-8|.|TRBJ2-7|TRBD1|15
CASSGDTGGIYEQYF
TGTGCCAGCAGCGGAGATACAGGGGGCATCTACGAGCAGTACTTC
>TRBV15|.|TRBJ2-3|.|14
CATSRGLAPDTQYF
TGTGCCACCAGCAGAGGGCTAGCTCCAGATACGCAGTATTTT
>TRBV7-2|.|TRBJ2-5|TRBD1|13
CASSKGQGETQYF
TGTGCCAGCAGCAAGGGACAGGGAGAGACCCAGTACTTC
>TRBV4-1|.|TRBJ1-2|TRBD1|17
CASSLGTGGDFRDGYTF
TGCGCCAGCAGCCTAGGGACAGGGGGCGATTTTCGGGATGGCTACACCTTC
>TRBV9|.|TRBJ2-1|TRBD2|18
CASSVATGRLAGGVAQFF
TGTGCCAGCAGCGTAGCTACCGGAAGGCTAGCGGGGGGTGTGGCGCAGTTCTTC
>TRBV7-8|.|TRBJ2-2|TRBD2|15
CASSAGVVNTGELFF
TGTGCCAGCAGCGCGGGGGTAGTCAACACCGGGGAGCTGTTTTTT
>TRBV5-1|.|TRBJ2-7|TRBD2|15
CASGRGTSESYEQYF
TGCGCCAGCGGGAGAGGGACTAGCGAATCCTACGAGCAGTACTTC
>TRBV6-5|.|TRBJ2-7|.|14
CASSYYRSSYEQYF
TGTGCCAGCAGTTACTATCGGTCGTCCTACGAGCAGTACTTC